The 20 T cell receptor beta chains below come from one sample, sequenced in a study of T cells in Graves' hyperthyroidism and ophthalmopathy (dated by TCRdb to between 2018 and 2021). The protocol used for the library was multiplex PCR. Sequencing instrument: Illumina HiSeq 2000. The TCR beta CDR3 regions were amplified from the RNA transcripts. A first-round RT-PCR of the TCR CDR3 used the HTBI primer set with the Qiagen OneStep RT-PCR kit. TCRdb trimmed public reads at Q25 via fastp, called clones via MiXCR and kept in-frame beta chains. Identical CDR3 proteins give one entry, which carries the most common genes and DNA. The sample contains about 380,000 distinct CDR3 sequences, approximately 14% of them found a single time. The leading ten clones occupy 11% of the sample. The sample comprised blood. The receptors here all came from a woman in her fifties or sixties with Graves' hyperthyroidism.

This clonotype was detected many times. The gene calls are TRBV2 and TRBJ2-1; D is possibly TRBD1 (5 bases). CDR1 is SNHLY, CDR2 FYNNEI, per germline. The CDR3 is 14 residues long. V gave up 7 bases and J gave up 0 bases, with 10 bases separating them. CDR3 bases: TGTGCCAGCACTGGCAGGGCCTCCTACAATGAGCAGTTCTTC. Protein: CASTGRASYNEQFF.

This CDR3 is CSAFRGPYEQYF. The CDR3 nucleotides are TGCAGTGCTTTCAGAGGACCCTACGAGCAGTACTTC. The rearrangement joins TRBV20-1 to TRBJ2-7; D not certain. V was clipped by 5 bases and J by 2 bases, with 10 bases between them. CDR1 and CDR2 from the germline V gene are DFQATT and SNEGSKA (reference sequence). This CDR3 has 12 amino acids.

The rearrangement links TRBV15 to TRBJ2-7; D unclear. The length of the CDR3 is 13 residues. Trimming left V 4 bases short and J 5 bases short, with 12 bases between. From germline, CDR1 is LNHNV and CDR2 YYDKDF (reference sequence). The CDR3 DNA reads TGTGCCACCAGCAACTCCCCCTCGGACGAGCAGTACTTC. Translation: CATSNSPSDEQYF.

This clonotype was observed many times. This chain joins TRBV18 and TRBJ1-5; D is unclear. The CDR3 is made up of 13 amino acids. Germline V gene data show CDR1 as KGHSH and CDR2 as LQKENI. The V and J ends lost 1 base and 5 bases respectively, with 6 bases between them. As DNA, the CDR3 is TGTGCCAGCTCACCACATACGGATCAGCCCCAGCATTTT. This codes for CASSPHTDQPQHF.

A few counts support this clonotype. CDR3 DNA sequence: TGCAGTGCTAGGAGACTAGCGGGAAACAATGAGCAGTTCTTC. As protein: CSARRLAGNNEQFF. The genes are TRBV20-1 and TRBJ2-1; 11 bases agree with TRBD2. CDR1 DFQATT and CDR2 SNEGSKA come from the germline V gene (reference sequence). This CDR3 comprises 14 residues. V shed 3 bases and J 5 bases; nucleotides not matched to a gene: 3.

This clonotype appeared many times. The chain combines TRBV11-3 with TRBJ1-1; TRBD1 matches at 8 bases. This CDR3 is 15 amino acids long. Trimming took 5 bases from V and 3 from J; bases not matched to a gene: 8. Germline V gives CDR1 SGHNT, CDR2 YENEEA. As DNA, the CDR3 is TGTGCCAGCAGCCGACGACAGGGGAGTGACACTGAAGCTTTCTTT. Amino acids: CASSRRQGSDTEAFF.

This clonotype was found many times. The V and J genes are TRBV6-1 and TRBJ2-3; 11 bases line up with TRBD2. CDR1 and CDR2 (germline): MNHNS, SASEGT. CDR3 length equals 18 residues. With V trimmed by 5 bases and J by 1 base, 11 bases remained unmatched. CDR3 region: CASSSLGTSGLGTDTQYF. The CDR3, as DNA: TGTGCCAGCAGTTCCCTCGGGACTAGCGGTCTTGGCACAGATACGCAGTATTTT.

In its sample, this clonotype was seen many times. The chain joins TRBV27 to TRBJ1-5, with 8 bases lining up with TRBD1. CDR1 and CDR2 from the germline V gene are MNHEY and SMNVEV (reference sequence). After removal of 5 bases from V and 7 bases from J, the junction contained 7 bases not matched to a gene. CDR3 length: 14 amino acids. The chain's CDR3 is CASSPQGARQPQHF. CDR3 DNA: TGTGCCAGCAGTCCCCAGGGGGCCAGGCAGCCCCAGCATTTT.

This clonotype turned up a few times. V and J are TRBV3-1 and TRBJ2-1, with 15 bases aligning to TRBD2. V lost 2 bases, J lost 7 bases, and 6 bases stayed unmatched. Germline V lookup: CDR1 LGHDT, CDR2 YNNKEL (reference sequence). This CDR3 region has 17 residues. The CDR3 DNA is TGTGCCAGCAGCCAAACTGGGGGGACTAGCGGGAGGAATGAGCAGTTCTTC. This sequence encodes CASSQTGGTSGRNEQFF.

This clonotype occurred many times. The J gene is TRBJ1-5, the V gene TRBV6-5, with D perhaps TRBD1 (5 bases). Trimming stripped 0 bases from V and 3 bases from J, with 21 bases between. The CDR3 contains 19 residues. The germline V gene has CDR1 MNHEY and CDR2 SVGAGI. This CDR3 reads CASSYSRGTPESTNQPQHF. In nucleotides, the CDR3 is TGTGCCAGCAGTTACTCGCGTGGGACCCCCGAGAGTACCAATCAGCCCCAGCATTTT.

Comment on this clonotype: Since a much larger clone is just one base distant, this may be a read error. The gene calls are TRBV20-1 and TRBJ1-1; perhaps TRBD1 as D (5 bases). Germline assignment: CDR1 DFQATT and CDR2 SNEGSKA (reference sequence). The CDR3 is made up of 13 amino acids. Trimming left V 1 base short and J 4 bases short, with 10 bases between. CDR3 residues: CSARVGRATEAFF. The CDR3 DNA reads as TGCAGTGCTAGAGTTGGCAGGGCCACTGAAGCTTTCTTT.

This clonotype was detected many times. The genes are TRBV27 and TRBJ2-3; 9 bases are shared with TRBD2. The CDR3 loop spans 13 amino acids. J was trimmed by 6 bases and V by 6 bases; bases with no gene match: 4. CDR1 is MNHEY, CDR2 SMNVEV, per germline (reference sequence). DNA of the CDR3: TGTGCCAGCAGCTTAGCGGGAGCTGATACGCAGTATTTT. It yields the protein CASSLAGADTQYF.

This clonotype has ten or more counts. The chain has TRBV2 and TRBJ1-4; D remains unclear. V was pared by 2 bases and J by 0 bases, with 7 bases between. Germline V lookup: CDR1 SNHLY, CDR2 FYNNEI. This CDR3 comprises 15 residues. In DNA form, the CDR3 reads TGTGCCAGCAGTGAAATCCGGACAACTAATGAAAAACTGTTTTTT. This gives the protein CASSEIRTTNEKLFF.

This clonotype was detected many times. The rearrangement uses TRBV11-3 and TRBJ2-5, with D maybe TRBD2 (6 bases). The germline V gene encodes CDR1 SGHNT and CDR2 YENEEA. The ends were cut back, 1 base at V and 14 bases at J, with 17 bases in the middle. The CDR3 is 13 residues long. CDR3: CASSLATGTEGYF. The CDR3 DNA sequence: TGTGCCAGCAGCTTAGCTACCGGGACGGAGGGTTACTTC.

This clonotype was counted many times. The chain links TRBV30 to TRBJ2-2; a weak D match, TRBD1 (5 bases). The CDR3 runs to 14 residues. CDR1 and CDR2 (germline): GTSNPN, SVGIG (reference sequence). Trimming removed 4 bases at V and 3 bases at J, with 12 bases between. CDR3 region: CAWNMVGDTGELFF. CDR3 in DNA: TGTGCCTGGAACATGGTAGGGGACACCGGGGAGCTGTTTTTT.

This clonotype has ten or more counts. This chain links TRBV20-1 with TRBJ2-3; D gene unclear. V lost 0 bases to trimming and J lost 4 bases, with 8 bases between them. The CDR3 totals 13 residues. Germline V gives CDR1 DFQATT, CDR2 SNEGSKA (reference sequence). CDR3 bases: TGCAGTGCTAGAGATCGCTCTCCAGATACGCAGTATTTT. Its translation: CSARDRSPDTQYF.

This chain connects TRBV4-2 to TRBJ1-4; 7 nucleotides line up with TRBD1. Germline-derived CDR1 and CDR2 are LGHNA and YNFKEQ. The J segment lost 4 bases and the V segment lost 4 bases, leaving 9 bases of the junction unmatched. The CDR3 is made up of 16 amino acids. The CDR3 sequence: CASSRITGDSNEKLFF. CDR3 nucleotides: TGTGCCAGCAGCCGAATTACAGGGGACAGTAATGAAAAACTGTTTTTT.

The chain is built from TRBV7-9 and TRBJ2-3, with D perhaps matching TRBD2 (6 bases). Germline V gene sequence: CDR1 SEHNR, CDR2 FQNEAQ (reference sequence). Trimming left V 2 bases short and J 5 bases short, with 23 bases between. The CDR3 sequence is 18 residues long. The CDR3 DNA follows: TGTGCCAGCAGCTTATCAGCAGGGAAAAGCGGGTGGGAAGATACGCAGTATTTT. Protein sequence: CASSLSAGKSGWEDTQYF.

The chain carries TRBV7-2 and TRBJ2-5, with a tentative D call TRBD2 (6 bases). Germline V gives CDR1 SGHTA, CDR2 FQGNSA. The V and J ends lost 1 base and 9 bases respectively, with 21 bases between them. The length of the CDR3 is 16 residues. CDR3 DNA: TGTGCCAGCAGCTTAGGTCAACGGGGCAGGGCGGGGTCCCAGTACTTC. This translates into CASSLGQRGRAGSQYF.

This clonotype was recorded at least ten times. V is TRBV18 and J is TRBJ2-7, with D perhaps being TRBD1 or TRBD2 (5 bases each). Germline loops: CDR1 KGHSH, CDR2 LQKENI. CDR3 length: 15 residues. Trimming left V 4 bases short and J 3 bases short, with 16 bases between. The CDR3 DNA sequence: TGTGCCAGCTCACGGACTGGGGCCGGAGTCTACGAGCAGTACTTC. Its protein is CASSRTGAGVYEQYF. Supplemented by reference TRBV18 and TRBJ2-7, the full variable domain reads NAGVMQNPRHLVRRRGQEARLRCSPMKGHSHVYWYRQLPEEGLKFMVYLQKENIIDESGMPKERFSAEFPKEGPSILRIQQVVRGDSAAYFCASSRTGAGVYEQYFGPGTRLTVT.